The clone carrying this TCR beta chain has a handful of counts. What it binds is not known. The sample belongs to a study of T cells after yellow fever vaccination. Study-wide results and limits: Weaker overall was a secondary response that nonetheless peaked faster, on day 5 versus 15. Most clones from primary vaccination were detected again post-booster (roughly 96% CD4, 88% CD8).

Per germline, CDR1 SGHAT and CDR2 FQNNGV. Trimming took off 3 bases at V and 4 bases at J, with 12 bases between the two ends. The CDR3 is made up of 15 amino acids. Template-switching 5'RACE yielded the TCR cDNA; a universal primer site and UMIs were added in the process. TCRdb used MiXCR to reprocess the 5' RACE reads, holding one entry per CDR3 protein. This table has approximately 510,000 distinct CDR3 sequences, roughly 22% appearing once. The starting material was PBMCs, obtained less than 25 days after the first yellow fever vaccination. The TCR originated in a man in his late teens or twenties who received the YFV17D yellow fever vaccine. The chain recombines TRBV11-2 with TRBJ2-2; D possibly corresponds to TRBD1 (5 bases). CDR3 amino acids: CASSLMGRATGELFF. The CDR3 DNA reads as TGTGCCAGCAGCTTGATGGGGCGCGCCACCGGGGAGCTGTTTTTT. Supplemented by reference TRBV11-2 and TRBJ2-2, the full variable domain reads EAGVAQSPRYKIIEKRQSVAFWCNPISGHATLYWYQQILGQGPKLLIQFQNNGVVDDSQLPKDRFSAERLKGVDSTLKIQPAKLEDSAVYLCASSLMGRATGELFFGEGSRLTVL.